This T cell receptor (beta chain) was identified in a study of T-cell reconstitution after alpha-beta-depleted transplantation in children. Germline CDR1 and CDR2: SQVTM and ANQGSEA. CDR3 length: 14 amino acids. V lost 2 bases to trimming and J lost 6 bases, with 13 bases between them. The library targeted TCRbeta and was prepared with unique molecular identifiers. TCRdb recomputed calls from the PCR reads with MiXCR, one row per CDR3 protein. The sample consists of 500,000 or so distinct CDR3 sequences, less than 35% of them appearing once. This receptor was obtained from a human donor who donated a stem cell graft to a child with aplastic anemia. The gene calls are TRBV29-1 and TRBJ2-2; weak D call: TRBD1 (6 bases). The sample in question was PBMCs from the stem cell graft donor, obtained from the stem cell graft. The DNA of the CDR3 is TGCAGCGTTGAATCACAGGGTAGAGCCGGGGAGCTGTTTTTT. This translates into CSVESQGRAGELFF.